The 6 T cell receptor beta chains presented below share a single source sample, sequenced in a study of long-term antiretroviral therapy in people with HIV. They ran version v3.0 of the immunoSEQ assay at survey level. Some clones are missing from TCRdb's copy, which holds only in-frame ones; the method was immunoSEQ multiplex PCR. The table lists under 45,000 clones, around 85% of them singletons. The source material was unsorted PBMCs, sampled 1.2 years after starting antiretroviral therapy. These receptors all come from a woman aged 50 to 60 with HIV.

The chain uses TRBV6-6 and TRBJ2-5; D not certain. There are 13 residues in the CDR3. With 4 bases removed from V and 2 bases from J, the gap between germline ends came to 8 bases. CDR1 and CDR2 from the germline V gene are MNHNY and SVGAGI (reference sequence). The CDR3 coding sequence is TGTGCCAGCAGTTTAGGTCATCAAGAGACCCAGTACTTC. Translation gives CASSLGHQETQYF.

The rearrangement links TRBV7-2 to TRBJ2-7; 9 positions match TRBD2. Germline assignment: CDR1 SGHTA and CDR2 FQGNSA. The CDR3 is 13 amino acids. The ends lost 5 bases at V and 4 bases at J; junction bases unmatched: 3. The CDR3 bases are TGTGCCAGCAGCCCGACTAGCGGATACGAGCAGTACTTC. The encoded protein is CASSPTSGYEQYF. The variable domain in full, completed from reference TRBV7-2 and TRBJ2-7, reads GAGVSQSPSNKVTEKGKDVELRCDPISGHTALYWYRQSLGQGLEFLIYFQGNSAPDKSGLPSDRFSAERTGGSVSTLTIQRTQQEDSAVYLCASSPTSGYEQYFGPGTRLTVT.

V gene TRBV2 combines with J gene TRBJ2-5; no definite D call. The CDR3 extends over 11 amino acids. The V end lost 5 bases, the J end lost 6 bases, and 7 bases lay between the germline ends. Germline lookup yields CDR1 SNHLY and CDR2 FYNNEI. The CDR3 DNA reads TGTGCCAGCAGTTCCATTCAGACCCAGTACTTC. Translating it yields CASSSIQTQYF.

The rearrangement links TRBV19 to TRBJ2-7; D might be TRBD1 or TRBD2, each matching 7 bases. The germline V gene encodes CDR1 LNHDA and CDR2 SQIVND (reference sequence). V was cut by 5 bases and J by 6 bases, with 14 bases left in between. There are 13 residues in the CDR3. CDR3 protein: CASSPDREGEQYF. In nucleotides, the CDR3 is TGTGCCAGTAGTCCAGACAGGGAGGGCGAGCAGTACTTC. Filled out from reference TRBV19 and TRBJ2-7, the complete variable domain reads DGGITQSPKYLFRKEGQNVTLSCEQNLNHDAMYWYRQDPGQGLRLIYYSQIVNDFQKGDIAEGYSVSREKKESFPLTVTSAQKNPTAFYLCASSPDREGEQYFGPGTRLTVT.

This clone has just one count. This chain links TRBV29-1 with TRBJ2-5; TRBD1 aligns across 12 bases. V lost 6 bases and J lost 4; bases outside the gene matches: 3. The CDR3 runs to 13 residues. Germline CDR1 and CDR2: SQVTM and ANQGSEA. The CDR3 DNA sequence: TGCAGCGTCGGGACAGGGGGCGGAGAGACCCAGTACTTC. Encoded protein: CSVGTGGGETQYF.

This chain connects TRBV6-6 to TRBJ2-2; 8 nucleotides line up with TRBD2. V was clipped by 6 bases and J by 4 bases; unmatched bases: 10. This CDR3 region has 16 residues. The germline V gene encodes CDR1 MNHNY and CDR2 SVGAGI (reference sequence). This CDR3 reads CASRHLAGPGTGELFF. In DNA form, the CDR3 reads TGTGCCAGCAGGCACTTAGCGGGGCCTGGCACCGGGGAGCTGTTTTTT.